The sequence of this T cell receptor (beta chain) was determined in a study of T cell changes during pregnancy in multiple sclerosis. Germline V lookup: CDR1 SNHLY, CDR2 FYNNEI. The CDR3 loop spans 13 amino acids. J was trimmed by 12 bases and V by 4 bases; bases with no gene match: 6. The data were produced by immunoSEQ multiplex PCR, yet TCRdb's version contains in-frame clones alone and is incomplete. The table has approximately 59,000 clones, 90% to 95% seen once. This clone was seen more than once but under ten times. Sequenced here: peripheral blood, sampled in the third trimester of pregnancy. The chain joins TRBV2 to TRBJ2-3, with TRBD2 identical over 11 bases. This receptor was taken from a female donor in good health, enrolled as a control in a pregnancy study. The CDR3 DNA follows: TGTGCCAGCAGTGGGCTAGCGGGGGGCCTTCAGTATTTT. Its translation: CASSGLAGGLQYF.